The rows below give T cell receptor beta chains drawn from one sample of a study of blood T cell repertoires in COVID-19. Clones were read by immunoSEQ multiplex PCR, and TCRdb kept only the in-frame ones, dropping some. This table holds about 400,000 clones, approximately 89% found once. Sequencing was carried out using PBMCs or T cells enriched from blood (not recorded which). All receptors come from a woman under 40 who had recovered from COVID-19. Each CDR3 is given with its conserved first and last residue. Fields, in order: V gene, clone size, D gene, J gene, CDR3 protein, CDR3 DNA. D genes are given only for firm matches. The size of a clone is reported for some rows only, either as once, few or many, or as a class for expanded clones.

v_gene: TRBV7-2
abundance: few
d_gene: TRBD1
j_gene: TRBJ2-5
CDR3aa: CASSTGQAQETQYF
CDR3nt: TGTGCCAGCAGCACTGGACAGGCCCAAGAGACCCAGTACTTC

v_gene: TRBV5-1
abundance: .
d_gene: .
j_gene: TRBJ2-1
CDR3aa: CASSFTTGVYNEQFF
CDR3nt: TGCGCCAGCAGCTTTACTACCGGTGTTTACAATGAGCAGTTCTTC

v_gene: TRBV4-2
abundance: .
d_gene: TRBD1
j_gene: TRBJ1-2
CDR3aa: CASSPSPGTGGASLKNYGYTF
CDR3nt: TGTGCCAGCAGCCCCAGTCCCGGGACAGGGGGCGCGAGCCTAAAAAACTATGGCTACACCTTC

v_gene: TRBV2
abundance: .
d_gene: .
j_gene: TRBJ2-1
CDR3aa: CASRRDYNEQFF
CDR3nt: TGTGCCAGCAGGAGGGATTACAATGAGCAGTTCTTC

v_gene: TRBV7-9
abundance: few
d_gene: .
j_gene: TRBJ1-6
CDR3aa: CASSPDGGNVYNSPLHF
CDR3nt: TGTGCCAGCAGCCCCGACGGAGGGAACGTATATAATTCACCCCTCCACTTT

v_gene: TRBV19
abundance: .
d_gene: TRBD1
j_gene: TRBJ1-5
CDR3aa: CASSVWGQLSNQPQHF
CDR3nt: TGTGCCAGTAGTGTTTGGGGACAGCTTAGCAATCAGCCCCAGCATTTT

v_gene: TRBV21-1
abundance: .
d_gene: .
j_gene: TRBJ1-2
CDR3aa: CASSKRVNRRPSEGGYTF
CDR3nt: TGTGCCAGCAGCAAACGGGTTAATAGGCGGCCCTCGGAGGGGGGCTACACCTTC

v_gene: TRBV18
abundance: .
d_gene: .
j_gene: TRBJ2-7
CDR3aa: CASLTDSGESYEQYF
CDR3nt: TGTGCCAGCTTAACTGACTCCGGAGAGTCCTACGAGCAGTACTTC

v_gene: TRBV11-2
abundance: once
d_gene: .
j_gene: TRBJ2-5
CDR3aa: CASSRADFQETQYF
CDR3nt: TGTGCCAGCAGCCGAGCGGACTTCCAAGAGACCCAGTACTTC

v_gene: TRBV5-6
abundance: .
d_gene: .
j_gene: TRBJ2-3
CDR3aa: CASSFGPSTDTQYF
CDR3nt: TGTGCCAGCAGCTTCGGTCCTAGCACAGATACGCAGTATTTT